This T cell receptor beta chain was found in a study of shared clonotypes between healthy human individuals. Study observations and caveats: The study sampled only blood, and tissue repertoires likely differ.

Some clones are missing from TCRdb's copy, which holds only in-frame ones; the method was immunoSEQ multiplex PCR. The data show around 2,000,000 clones, 85% to 95% seen once. In regard to this clone: Its cognate antigen is unknown. Germline and junction disagree at one end, which may indicate a read error.

CDR1 and CDR2 (germline): MNHNS, SASEGT. This CDR3 has 12 amino acids. This clonotype was obtained from a man aged 18 to 35 in good health. What was sequenced was naive CD4+ T cells sorted from blood. As to subset: CD45RA+ positively selected. The chain joins TRBV6-1 to TRBJ1-2; D not resolved. The CDR3 here is CASTEHPRWATF. The CDR3 coding sequence is TGTGCCAGCACTGAACATCCACGGTGGGCCACCTTC.